The T cell receptor beta chain described here comes from a study of OX40 agonist ivuxolimab in advanced cancers. General notes on the study: Ivuxolimab was a fully human IgG2 agonistic monoclonal antibody targeting the costimulatory receptor OX40 (CD134). Intravenous ivuxolimab was administered to patients every 2 weeks at six dose levels: 0.01, 0.1, 0.3, 1.5, 3 and 10 mg/kg. Of the approximately 50 patients in dose escalation, around 19 had hepatocellular carcinoma, about 15 had melanoma, 9 had renal cell carcinoma and 9 had head and neck cancer. In the dose-escalation cohort, nearly 85% of patients were male, and the mean age was 60 years with a range of roughly 20 to 79. Prior anti-PD-1, anti-PD-L1 or anti-CTLA-4 therapy was permitted, and approximately 40% of dose-escalation patients had received checkpoint inhibitors. Three dose-escalation patients achieved partial responses, one with hepatocellular carcinoma and two with cutaneous melanoma. The purpose of peripheral TCRbeta sequencing was to test whether ivuxolimab changed TCR sequence diversity and led to clonal T-cell expansion. The paper describes the monotherapy dose-escalation part (N of about 55 patients) of the phase I trial of ivuxolimab. The paper as a whole reports these results and caveats: After ivuxolimab, more expanded clones were found on average in CD8+ T cells than in CD4+ T cells. Low levels of normalized T-cell clonal expansion were also shown by some nonresponding patients. The antigen specificity of the clonally expanded peripheral T cells was not determined. In partial responders in the 0.1-3.0 mg/kg groups, normalized peripheral clonal expansion was found to be among the lowest, especially among CD8+ T cells. At doses from 0.1 to 3.0 mg/kg, clonal expansion was seen in both CD4+ and CD8+ blood T cells between baseline and week 6.

Patients with a history of autoimmune disease or receiving systemic immunosuppression were excluded from the trial. Peripheral blood for TCR sequencing was collected from all dose cohorts at baseline, on cycle 4 day 1, and on cycle 7 day 1. The samples were drawn from a first-in-human, open-label, multicenter phase I dose-escalation trial of ivuxolimab. The trial enrolled adults with locally advanced or metastatic head and neck squamous cell, hepatocellular, melanoma or renal cell carcinoma. Before TCR sequencing, CD4+ T cells and CD8+ T cells were sorted from peripheral blood as separate populations. To sequence the TCRbeta CDR3 region, genomic DNA was isolated from the sorted cells. The immunoSEQ Assay was used for sequencing of TCRbeta CDR3 regions. TCRdb took this table from immuneACCESS and kept in-frame rearrangements with V and J called. Such tables lack part of the clones; where checked against another copy, unresolved V genes explain under half of the gap, and the rest is unexplained. This sample gives about 37,000 clones in total; roughly 90% of them show up just once. Around 17% of the sample comes from the top ten.

CDR1 SEHNR and CDR2 FQNEAQ were looked up in the germline V gene (reference sequence). The CDR3 contains 15 residues, cysteine and phenylalanine counted. Solely the CDR3 DNA is kept, with 45 bases framed from the first base. V is pruned by 6 bases and J by 6 bases, leaving 8 bases of the junction without a gene match. As for this clone: Its specific antigen is unknown. No base quality information exists; no much larger clone differs at one position.

Recombination joined TRBV7-9 with TRBJ1-2; the central 12 bases match TRBD1. The clonotype originates from an adult with an advanced solid tumor such as melanoma, head and neck, liver or kidney cancer. Sequenced here: CD4+ or CD8+ T cells sorted from blood, sampled in a trial of the OX40 agonist ivuxolimab. The CDR3 protein: CASRPRDRGPDGYTF. In nucleotide form, the sequence is TGTGCCAGCAGACCCCGGGACAGGGGGCCGGATGGCTACACCTTC. Reference TRBV7-9 and TRBJ1-2 genes cover what lies past the CDR3, so the full variable domain is DTGVSQNPRHKITKRGQNVTFRCDPISEHNRLYWYRQTLGQGPEFLTYFQNEAQLEKSRLLSDRFSAERPKGSFSTLEIQRTEQGDSAMYLCASRPRDRGPDGYTFGSGTRLTVV.